This T cell receptor beta chain comes out of a study of cytomegalovirus exposure and HLA in healthy donors. Regarding the study as a whole: Most CMV-associated TCR beta chains appeared HLA-restricted in a later analysis.

The germline gives CDR1 MNHEY, CDR2 SMNVEV (reference sequence). This CDR3 spans 16 amino acids. The V end lost 0 bases, the J end lost 6 bases, and 15 bases lay between the germline ends. With respect to this clone: Antigen specificity is unknown.

Researchers ran the PCR with 60 Vbeta and 13 Jbeta primers. In the source study's methods: In a later analysis, the count reached 76 million or so unique TCR beta chains, with around 11 million shared. Clones were read by immunoSEQ multiplex PCR, and TCRdb kept only the in-frame ones, dropping some. V and J calls and clone size come straight from that table; D and trimming were deduced from the DNA. The sample has under 200,000 clones, approximately 80% seen once; the top ten hold more than 7%. The chain has TRBV27 and TRBJ2-1; D not certain. The specimen sequenced was PBMCs. This TCR was recovered from a male donor in good health and CMV-seropositive. The chain's CDR3 is CASSLSAAGTTNEQFF. The CDR3 DNA follows: TGTGCCAGCAGTTTATCGGCGGCCGGAACAACCAATGAGCAGTTCTTC.